A single T cell receptor beta chain is shown here with its context. The CDR3 has 16 residues. Germline values: CDR1 SGHTA, CDR2 FQGNSA. This entry comes from a study of OX40 agonist ivuxolimab in advanced cancers. Assay: immunoSEQ multiplex PCR; the TCRdb copy retains only in-frame clones and omits some. The sample carries some 97,000 clones, 90% recorded once. The sequence came from an adult with an advanced solid tumor such as melanoma, head and neck, liver or kidney cancer. Sequencing was performed on CD4+ or CD8+ T cells sorted from blood, taken in a trial of the OX40 agonist ivuxolimab. V and J are TRBV7-2 and TRBJ2-5, with 8 positions matching TRBD2. The DNA end favors TRBJ2-7, so the J call may be wrong. The CDR3 bases are TGTGCCAGCAGCTTGGGAGGCACTAGCGGCTCCTACGAGCAGTACTTC. Translation: CASSLGGTSGSYEQYF.